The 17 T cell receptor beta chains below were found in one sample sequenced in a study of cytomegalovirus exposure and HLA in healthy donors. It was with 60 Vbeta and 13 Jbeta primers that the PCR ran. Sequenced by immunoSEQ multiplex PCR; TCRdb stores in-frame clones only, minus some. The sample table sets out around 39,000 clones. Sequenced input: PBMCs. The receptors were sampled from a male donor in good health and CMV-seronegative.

In DNA, the CDR3 is TGTGCCATCAGGGCCGGGACTAGTAATGAGCAGTTCTTC. Encoded protein: CAIRAGTSNEQFF. The gene calls are TRBV10-3 and TRBJ2-1, with 8 bases identical to TRBD2. The CDR3 is made up of 13 amino acids. In germline, CDR1 is ENHRY, CDR2 SYGVKD. Trimming took 6 bases from V and 7 from J; bases not matched to a gene: 5.

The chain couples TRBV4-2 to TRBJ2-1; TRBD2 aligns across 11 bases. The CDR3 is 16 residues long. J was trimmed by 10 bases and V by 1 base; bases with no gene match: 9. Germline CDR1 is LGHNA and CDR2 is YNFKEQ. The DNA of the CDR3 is TGTGCCAGCAGCCAAGCCATAGCGGGGGGGCAGGGGGAGCAGTTCTTC. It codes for CASSQAIAGGQGEQFF.

The CDR3 DNA reads TGTGCCAGCGGCCACACCTTCTCCTACGAGCAGTACTTC. Translating gives CASGHTFSYEQYF. V usage is TRBV2 and J usage is TRBJ2-7; D is unclear. CDR1 SNHLY and CDR2 FYNNEI come from the germline V gene. CDR3 length: 13 amino acids. V shed 8 bases and J shed 0 bases, with 11 bases lying between them.

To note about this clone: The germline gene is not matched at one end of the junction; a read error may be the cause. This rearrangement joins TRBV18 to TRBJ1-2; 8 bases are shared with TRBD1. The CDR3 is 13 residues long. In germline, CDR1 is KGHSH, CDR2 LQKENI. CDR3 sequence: CASSPQTGAGYTF. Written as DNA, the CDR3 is TGTGCCAGCTCGCCACAGACAGGGGCCGGCTACACCTTC.

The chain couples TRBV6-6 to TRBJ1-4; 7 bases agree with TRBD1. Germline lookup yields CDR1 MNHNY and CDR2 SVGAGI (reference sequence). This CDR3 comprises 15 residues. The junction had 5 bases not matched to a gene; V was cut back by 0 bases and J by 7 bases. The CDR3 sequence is CASSYSGQGVEKLFF. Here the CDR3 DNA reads TGTGCCAGCAGTTACTCGGGTCAGGGGGTTGAAAAACTGTTTTTT.

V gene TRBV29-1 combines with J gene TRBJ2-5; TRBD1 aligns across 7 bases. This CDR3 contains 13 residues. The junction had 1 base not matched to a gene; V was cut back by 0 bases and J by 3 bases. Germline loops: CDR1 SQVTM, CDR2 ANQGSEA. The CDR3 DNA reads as TGCAGCGTTGAAGACGGGACAGAAGAGACCCAGTACTTC. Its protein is CSVEDGTEETQYF.

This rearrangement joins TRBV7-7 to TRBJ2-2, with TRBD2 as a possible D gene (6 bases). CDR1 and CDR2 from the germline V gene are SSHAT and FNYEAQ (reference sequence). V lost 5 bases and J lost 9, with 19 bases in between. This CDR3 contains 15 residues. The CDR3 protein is CASSPNPVGGRELFF. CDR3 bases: TGTGCCAGCAGCCCTAACCCCGTCGGAGGGCGGGAGCTGTTTTTT.

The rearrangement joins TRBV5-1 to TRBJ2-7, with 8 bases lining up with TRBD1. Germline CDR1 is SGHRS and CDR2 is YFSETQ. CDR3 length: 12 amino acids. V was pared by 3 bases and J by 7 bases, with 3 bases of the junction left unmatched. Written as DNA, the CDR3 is TGCGCCAGCAGCTGGGACAGGCGGGAGCAGTACTTC. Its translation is CASSWDRREQYF.

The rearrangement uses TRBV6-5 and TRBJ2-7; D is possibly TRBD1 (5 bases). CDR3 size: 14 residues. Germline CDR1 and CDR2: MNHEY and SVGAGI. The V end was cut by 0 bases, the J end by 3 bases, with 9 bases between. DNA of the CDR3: TGTGCCAGCAGTTACTCAGTCAGGGTCTACGAGCAGTACTTC. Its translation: CASSYSVRVYEQYF.

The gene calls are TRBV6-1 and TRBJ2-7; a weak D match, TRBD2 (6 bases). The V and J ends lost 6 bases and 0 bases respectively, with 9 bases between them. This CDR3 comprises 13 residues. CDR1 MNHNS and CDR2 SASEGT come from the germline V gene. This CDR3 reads CASRRGNSYEQYF. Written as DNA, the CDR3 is TGTGCCAGCAGGCGGGGCAACTCCTACGAGCAGTACTTC.

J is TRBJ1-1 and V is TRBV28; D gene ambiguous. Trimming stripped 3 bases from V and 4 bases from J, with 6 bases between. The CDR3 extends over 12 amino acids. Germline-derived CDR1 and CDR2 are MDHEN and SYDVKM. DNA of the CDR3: TGTGCCAGCAGTTTTGAGGGCACTGAAGCTTTCTTT. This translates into CASSFEGTEAFF.

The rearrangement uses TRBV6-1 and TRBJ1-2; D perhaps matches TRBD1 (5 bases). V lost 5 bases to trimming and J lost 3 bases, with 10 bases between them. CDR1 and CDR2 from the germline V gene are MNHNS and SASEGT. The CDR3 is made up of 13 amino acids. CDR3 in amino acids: CASSSEGYYGYTF. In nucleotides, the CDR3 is TGTGCCAGCAGTTCGGAGGGGTACTATGGCTACACCTTC.

In DNA form, the CDR3 reads TGCGCCAGCGGCTCGACAGGGGTGAACACTGAAGCTTTCTTT. This encodes CASGSTGVNTEAFF. The rearrangement links TRBV5-1 to TRBJ1-1; 8 nucleotides agree with TRBD1. CDR3 length equals 14 residues. Unmatched junction bases numbered 5, after V lost 7 bases and J lost 0 bases. From germline, CDR1 is SGHRS and CDR2 YFSETQ.

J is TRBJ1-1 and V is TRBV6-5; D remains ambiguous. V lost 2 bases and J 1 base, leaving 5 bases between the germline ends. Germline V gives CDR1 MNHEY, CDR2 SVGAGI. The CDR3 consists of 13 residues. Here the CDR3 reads CASSYQKNTEAFF. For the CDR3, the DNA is TGTGCCAGCAGTTACCAAAAGAACACTGAAGCTTTCTTT.

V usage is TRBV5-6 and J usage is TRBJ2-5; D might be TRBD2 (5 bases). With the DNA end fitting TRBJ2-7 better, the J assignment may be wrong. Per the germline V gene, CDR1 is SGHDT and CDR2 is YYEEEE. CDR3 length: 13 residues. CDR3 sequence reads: CATARGVAYEQYF. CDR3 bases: TGTGCCACCGCCCGGGGAGTAGCATACGAGCAGTACTTC.

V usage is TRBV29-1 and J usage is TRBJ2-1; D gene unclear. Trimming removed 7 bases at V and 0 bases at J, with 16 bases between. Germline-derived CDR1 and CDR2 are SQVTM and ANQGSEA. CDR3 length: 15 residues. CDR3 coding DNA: TGCAGCGGACGGCCCACCCCGGGCTCCTACAATGAGCAGTTCTTC. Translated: CSGRPTPGSYNEQFF.

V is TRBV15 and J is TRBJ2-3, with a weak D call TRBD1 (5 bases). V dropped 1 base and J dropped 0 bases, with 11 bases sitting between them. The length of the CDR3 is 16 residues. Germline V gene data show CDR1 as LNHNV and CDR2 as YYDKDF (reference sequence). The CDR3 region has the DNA TGTGCCACCAGCAGAGCCCCCGACAGAAGCACAGATACGCAGTATTTT. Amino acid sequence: CATSRAPDRSTDTQYF.